This is a list of T cell receptor beta chains from one sample in a study of blood T cell repertoires in COVID-19. Some clones are missing from TCRdb's copy, which holds only in-frame ones; the method was immunoSEQ multiplex PCR. The table shows about 55,000 clones, with approximately 88% occurring only once. The sequencing sample was made of peripheral blood. Source of these receptors: a man in his forties with COVID-19, enrolled during active disease. The CDR3 runs from the conserved cysteine through the conserved F or W. The order of the fields is clone size, J gene, D gene, V gene, CDR3 protein, CDR3 DNA. A D gene is named only where the DNA matches it firmly. Where a row states a size, it is once, few, many or the class of an expanded clone; other rows omit it.

-,TRBJ2-1,-,TRBV2,CASRVGSEQFF,TGTGCCAGCAGAGTTGGGAGTGAGCAGTTCTTC
-,TRBJ2-5,TRBD1,TRBV28,CASSLGLNRGQETQYF,TGTGCCAGCAGTTTAGGCCTAAACAGGGGTCAGGAGACCCAGTACTTC
-,TRBJ2-2,TRBD2,TRBV10-2,CAKTGLAGGGPNTGELFF,TGCGCCAAAACCGGACTAGCGGGAGGGGGCCCCAACACCGGGGAGCTGTTTTTT
-,TRBJ2-4,-,TRBV2,CASSDPVQFGIQYF,TGTGCCAGCAGCGATCCCGTCCAGTTTGGCATTCAGTACTTC
-,TRBJ2-5,-,TRBV20-1,CSASHKETQYF,TGCAGTGCTAGCCACAAGGAGACCCAGTACTTC
-,TRBJ1-6,-,TRBV3-1/TRBV3-2,CASSQDAGSPLHF,TGTGCCAGCAGCCAAGATGCCGGTTCACCCCTCCACTTT
-,TRBJ2-7,-,TRBV15,CATSRSVSAPEQYF,TGTGCCACCAGCAGGAGCGTCAGTGCACCCGAGCAGTACTTC
-,TRBJ1-2,-,TRBV27,CASRNTGNYGYTF,TGTGCCAGCAGAAACACAGGGAACTATGGCTACACCTTC
once,TRBJ1-4,TRBD1,TRBV30,CAWSRQGMGANEKLFF,TGTGCCTGGAGTAGACAGGGGATGGGGGCTAATGAAAAACTGTTTTTT
-,TRBJ1-4,-,TRBV5-6,CASSLFLRATNEKLFF,TGTGCCAGCAGCTTGTTTCTCCGGGCAACTAATGAAAAACTGTTTTTT
-,TRBJ1-1,-,TRBV2,CASSEIERAFF,TGTGCCAGCAGTGAAATCGAGAGGGCTTTCTTT
-,TRBJ2-5,-,TRBV5-4,CASSSRLGQETQYF,TGTGCCAGCAGCTCTCGACTAGGCCAAGAGACCCAGTACTTC
-,TRBJ2-4,-,TRBV10-3,CAIYVGVFDAKNIQYF,TGTGCCATCTACGTAGGGGTTTTCGACGCCAAAAACATTCAGTACTTC
-,TRBJ2-1,TRBD1,TRBV11-2,CASSTNGQAYNEQFF,TGTGCCAGCAGCACCAACGGACAGGCCTACAATGAGCAGTTCTTC
-,TRBJ1-6,TRBD1,TRBV7-8,CASSSQDRGYNSPLHF,TGTGCCAGCAGCTCCCAGGACAGGGGATATAATTCACCCCTCCACTTT
-,TRBJ1-4,-,TRBV5-1,CASKDPGVDEKLFF,TGCGCCAGCAAAGATCCAGGGGTCGATGAAAAACTGTTTTTT
-,TRBJ1-6,-,TRBV28,CASSITGVSSPLHF,TGTGCCAGCAGCATCACAGGTGTAAGCTCACCCCTCCACTTT
-,TRBJ2-3,-,TRBV7-3,CASSLNAVLTDTQYF,TGTGCCAGCAGCTTAAATGCGGTCCTCACAGATACGCAGTATTTT
-,TRBJ2-1,TRBD1,TRBV6-5,CASSRPGTVYNEQFF,TGTGCCAGCAGCCGCCCCGGGACAGTTTACAATGAGCAGTTCTTC
-,TRBJ2-1,TRBD1,TRBV7-3,CASSLSWGQHNEQFF,TGTGCCAGCAGCTTAAGTTGGGGACAGCACAATGAGCAGTTCTTC
-,TRBJ2-3,TRBD2,TRBV4-1,CASSPTSGGTDTQYF,TGCGCCAGCAGCCCCACTAGCGGGGGAACAGATACGCAGTATTTT
-,TRBJ2-7,TRBD2,TRBV19,CASSLAGVVLGEQYF,TGTGCCAGTAGCCTAGCGGGAGTCGTCCTTGGCGAGCAGTACTTC
once,TRBJ1-2,TRBD1,TRBV28,CASSLEDRGTYGYTF,TGTGCCAGCAGCTTAGAAGACAGGGGTACCTATGGCTACACCTTC
-,TRBJ2-7,-,TRBV27,CASSFIGYEQYF,TGTGCCAGCAGTTTCATCGGTTACGAGCAGTACTTC
few,TRBJ2-7,-,TRBV5-1,CASSLGGVALEQYF,TGCGCCAGCAGCTTGGGGGGAGTAGCTCTCGAGCAGTACTTC
-,TRBJ2-1,TRBD2,TRBV30,CASTLAGGPLLYNEQFF,TGTGCCTCAACACTAGCGGGAGGGCCTCTGCTTTACAATGAGCAGTTCTTC
-,TRBJ1-5,-,TRBV19,CASSMGRERNQPQHF,TGTGCCAGTAGTATGGGCAGGGAAAGGAATCAGCCCCAGCATTTT
-,TRBJ2-5,-,TRBV29-1,CSVEGGGRLETQYF,TGCAGCGTTGAAGGTGGAGGCAGGTTGGAGACCCAGTACTTC
-,TRBJ2-3,TRBD2,TRBV10-3,CAISDEAGGRVDTQYF,TGTGCCATCAGTGATGAGGCGGGGGGGCGTGTAGATACGCAGTATTTT
-,TRBJ2-5,-,TRBV7-9,CASSLTDSAQETQYF,TGTGCCAGCAGCTTAACCGACAGCGCACAAGAGACCCAGTACTTC
-,TRBJ2-7,-,TRBV6-5,CASSGGWDYEQYF,TGTGCCAGCTCAGGGGGGTGGGACTACGAGCAGTACTTC
once,TRBJ2-7,-,TRBV27,CASSSGYEQYF,TGTGCCAGCAGTTCAGGATACGAGCAGTACTTC
-,TRBJ2-7,TRBD1,TRBV7-9,CASSPQQGGGYEQYF,TGTGCCAGCAGCCCTCAACAGGGGGGAGGCTACGAGCAGTACTTC
-,TRBJ2-3,-,TRBV18,CASSPILRGGTDTQYF,TGTGCCAGCTCACCAATCCTAAGGGGCGGCACAGATACGCAGTATTTT
-,TRBJ1-2,-,TRBV14,CASSRGHSLGYGYTF,TGTGCCAGCAGCAGGGGACACTCCCTGGGGTATGGCTACACCTTC
-,TRBJ2-7,-,TRBV12-3/TRBV12-4,CASGTGGYEQYF,TGTGCCAGCGGGACTGGGGGCTACGAGCAGTACTTC
-,TRBJ2-7,-,TRBV24-1,CATSDSARHEQYF,TGTGCCACCAGTGATTCCGCGAGGCACGAGCAGTACTTC
-,TRBJ1-2,-,TRBV30,CAHRRVEAEPPWTF,TGTGCCCACCGGCGGGTGGAGGCCGAGCCACCGTGGACCTTC
-,TRBJ1-2,-,TRBV11-2,CASSLAGEGGRNYGYTF,TGTGCCAGCAGCTTAGCGGGGGAGGGTGGCCGAAACTATGGCTACACCTTC
-,TRBJ2-6,-,TRBV2,CASRRAEAVLTF,TGTGCCAGCAGGCGGGCCGAGGCCGTCCTGACTTTC
-,TRBJ2-1,TRBD2,TRBV15,CATSRAGGEQFF,TGTGCCACCAGCAGAGCGGGGGGTGAGCAGTTCTTC